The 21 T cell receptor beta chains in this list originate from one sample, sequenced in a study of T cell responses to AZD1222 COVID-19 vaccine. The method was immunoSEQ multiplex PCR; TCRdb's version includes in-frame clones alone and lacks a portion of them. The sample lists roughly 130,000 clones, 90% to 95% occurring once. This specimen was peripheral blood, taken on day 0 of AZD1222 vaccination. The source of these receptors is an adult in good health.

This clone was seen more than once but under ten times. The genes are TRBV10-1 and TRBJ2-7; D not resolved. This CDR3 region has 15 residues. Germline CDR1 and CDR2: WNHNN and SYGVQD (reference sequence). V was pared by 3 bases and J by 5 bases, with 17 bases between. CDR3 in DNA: TGCGCCAGCAGTGACTACAGCCTAGGGATGGACGAGCAGTACTTC. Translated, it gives CASSDYSLGMDEQYF.

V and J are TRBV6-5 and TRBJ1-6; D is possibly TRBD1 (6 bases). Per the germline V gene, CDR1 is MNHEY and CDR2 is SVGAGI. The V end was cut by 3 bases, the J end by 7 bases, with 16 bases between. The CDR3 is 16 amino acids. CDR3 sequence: CASSYKGGVMNSPLHF. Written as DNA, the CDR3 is TGTGCCAGCAGTTATAAGGGGGGAGTGATGAATTCACCCCTCCACTTT.

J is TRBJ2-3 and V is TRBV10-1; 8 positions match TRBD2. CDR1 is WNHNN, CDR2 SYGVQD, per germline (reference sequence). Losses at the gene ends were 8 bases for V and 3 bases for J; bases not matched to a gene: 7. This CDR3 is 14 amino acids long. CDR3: CASSAGGETDTQYF. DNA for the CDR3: TGCGCCAGCTCGGCCGGGGGGGAGACAGATACGCAGTATTTT.

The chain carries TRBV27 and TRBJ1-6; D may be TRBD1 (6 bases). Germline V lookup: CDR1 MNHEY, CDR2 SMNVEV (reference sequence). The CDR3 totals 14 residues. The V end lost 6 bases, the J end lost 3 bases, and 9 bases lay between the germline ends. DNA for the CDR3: TGTGCCAGCAGCAGACAGGACTATAATTCACCCCTCCACTTT. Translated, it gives CASSRQDYNSPLHF.

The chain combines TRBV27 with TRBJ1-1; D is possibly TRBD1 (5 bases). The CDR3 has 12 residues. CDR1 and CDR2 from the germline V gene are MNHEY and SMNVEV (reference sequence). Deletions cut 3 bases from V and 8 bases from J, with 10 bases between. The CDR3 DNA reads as TGTGCCAGCAGTTTTATGGGGCGCGAAGCTTTCTTT. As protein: CASSFMGREAFF.

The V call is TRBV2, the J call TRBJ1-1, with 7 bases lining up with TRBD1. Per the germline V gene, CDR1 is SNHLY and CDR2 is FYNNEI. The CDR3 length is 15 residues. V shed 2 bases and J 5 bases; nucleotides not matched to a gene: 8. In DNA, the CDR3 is TGTGCCAGCAGTGAAATGGCGTCAGGGGGGACTGAAGCTTTCTTT. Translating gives CASSEMASGGTEAFF.

The CDR3 here is CASSHRGPTEAFF. The DNA of the CDR3 is TGTGCCAGCAGTCACAGGGGGCCCACTGAAGCTTTCTTT. The chain carries TRBV27 and TRBJ1-1, with TRBD1 identical over 9 bases. Germline assignment: CDR1 MNHEY and CDR2 SMNVEV (reference sequence). V trimming: 5 bases; J trimming: 4 bases; junction bases outside the gene matches: 2. There are 13 residues in the CDR3.

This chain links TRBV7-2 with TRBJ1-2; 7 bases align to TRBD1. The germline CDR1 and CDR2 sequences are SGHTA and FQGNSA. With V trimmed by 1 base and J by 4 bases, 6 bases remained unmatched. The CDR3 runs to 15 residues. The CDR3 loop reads CASSLDFSGGYGYTF. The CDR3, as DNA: TGTGCCAGCAGCTTAGATTTCTCAGGGGGCTATGGCTACACCTTC.

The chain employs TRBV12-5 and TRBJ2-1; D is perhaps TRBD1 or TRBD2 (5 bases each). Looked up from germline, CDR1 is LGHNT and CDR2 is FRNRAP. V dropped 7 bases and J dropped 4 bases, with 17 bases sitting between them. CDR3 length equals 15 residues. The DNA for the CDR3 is TGTGCTAGTGCCCAGGGCGGGTCCCCTTACAATGAGCAGTTCTTC. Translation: CASAQGGSPYNEQFF.

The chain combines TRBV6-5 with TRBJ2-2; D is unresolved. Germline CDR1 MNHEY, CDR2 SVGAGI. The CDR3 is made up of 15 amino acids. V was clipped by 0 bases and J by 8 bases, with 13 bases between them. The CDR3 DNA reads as TGTGCCAGCAGTTACTCGACCCCTCGCCCGGGGGAGCTGTTTTTT. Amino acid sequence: CASSYSTPRPGELFF.

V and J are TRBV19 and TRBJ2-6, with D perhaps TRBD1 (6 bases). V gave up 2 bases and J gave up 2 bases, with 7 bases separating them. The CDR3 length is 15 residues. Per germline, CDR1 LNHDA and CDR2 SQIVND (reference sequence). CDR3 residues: CASSINRAGANVLTF. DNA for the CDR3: TGTGCCAGTAGTATAAACAGGGCTGGGGCCAACGTCCTGACTTTC.

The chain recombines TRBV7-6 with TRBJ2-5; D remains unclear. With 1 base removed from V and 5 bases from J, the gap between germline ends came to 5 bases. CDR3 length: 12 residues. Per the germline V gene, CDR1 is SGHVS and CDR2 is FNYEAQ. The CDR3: CASSLEVETQYF. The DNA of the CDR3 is TGTGCCAGCAGCTTAGAGGTGGAGACCCAGTACTTC.

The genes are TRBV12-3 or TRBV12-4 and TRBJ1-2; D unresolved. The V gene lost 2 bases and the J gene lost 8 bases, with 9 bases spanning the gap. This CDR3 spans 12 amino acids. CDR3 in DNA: TGTGCCAGCAGTTTAAGTACGGAGGGCTACACCTTC. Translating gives CASSLSTEGYTF.

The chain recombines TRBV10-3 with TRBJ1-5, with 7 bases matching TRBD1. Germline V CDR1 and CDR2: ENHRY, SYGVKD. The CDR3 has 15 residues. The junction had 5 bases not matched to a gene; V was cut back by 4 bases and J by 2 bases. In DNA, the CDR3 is TGTGCCATCAGTGCGCAGGGGGAGGGCAATCAGCCCCAGCATTTT. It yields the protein CAISAQGEGNQPQHF.

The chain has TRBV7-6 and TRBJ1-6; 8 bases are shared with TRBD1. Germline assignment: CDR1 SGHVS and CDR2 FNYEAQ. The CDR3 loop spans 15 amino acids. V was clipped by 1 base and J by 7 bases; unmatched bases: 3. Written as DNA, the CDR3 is TGTGCCAGCAGCTTAGTGGACAGGGAAAATTCACCCCTCCACTTT. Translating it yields CASSLVDRENSPLHF.

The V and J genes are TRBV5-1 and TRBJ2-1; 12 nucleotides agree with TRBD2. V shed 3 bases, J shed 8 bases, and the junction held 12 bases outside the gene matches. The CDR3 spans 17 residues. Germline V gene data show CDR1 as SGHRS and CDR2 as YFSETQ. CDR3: CASSSYTMTSGSDEQFF. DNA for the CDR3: TGCGCCAGCAGCTCGTACACAATGACTAGCGGGAGCGATGAGCAGTTCTTC.

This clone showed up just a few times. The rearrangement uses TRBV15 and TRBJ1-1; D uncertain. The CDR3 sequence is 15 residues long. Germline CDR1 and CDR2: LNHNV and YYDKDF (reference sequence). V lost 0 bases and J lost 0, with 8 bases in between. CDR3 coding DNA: TGTGCCACCAGCAGAGATCGACACCTGAACACTGAAGCTTTCTTT. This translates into CATSRDRHLNTEAFF.

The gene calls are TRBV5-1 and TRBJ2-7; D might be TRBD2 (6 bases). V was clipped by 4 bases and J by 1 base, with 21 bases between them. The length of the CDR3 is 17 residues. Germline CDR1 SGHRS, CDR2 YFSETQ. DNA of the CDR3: TGCGCCAGCAGCGGGCGCGGGACGCTGACAGCTTCCTACGAGCAGTACTTC. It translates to CASSGRGTLTASYEQYF.

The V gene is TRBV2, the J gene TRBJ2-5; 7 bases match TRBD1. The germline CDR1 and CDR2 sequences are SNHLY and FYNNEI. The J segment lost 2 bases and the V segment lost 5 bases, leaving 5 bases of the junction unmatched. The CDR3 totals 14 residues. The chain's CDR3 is CASSYPGQQETQYF. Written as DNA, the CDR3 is TGTGCCAGCAGTTACCCGGGACAGCAAGAGACCCAGTACTTC.

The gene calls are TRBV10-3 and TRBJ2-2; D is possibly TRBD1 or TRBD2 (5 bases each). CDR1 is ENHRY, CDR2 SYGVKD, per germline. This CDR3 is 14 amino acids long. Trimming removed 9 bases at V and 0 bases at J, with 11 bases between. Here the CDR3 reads CAIGTVANTGELFF. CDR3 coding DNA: TGTGCCATAGGGACGGTCGCGAACACCGGGGAGCTGTTTTTT.

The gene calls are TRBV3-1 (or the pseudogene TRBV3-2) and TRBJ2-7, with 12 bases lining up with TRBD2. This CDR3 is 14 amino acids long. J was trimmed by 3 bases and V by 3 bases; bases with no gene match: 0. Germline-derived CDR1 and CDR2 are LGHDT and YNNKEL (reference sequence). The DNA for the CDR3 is TGTGCCAGCAGCCAGACTAGCGGGAGCTACGAGCAGTACTTC. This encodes CASSQTSGSYEQYF.